Many counts were recorded for the clone carrying this TCR beta chain. This entry belongs to a study of regulatory T cells in long-lasting Graves disease. Time point indicated: newly diagnosed GD, antithyroid drugs for less than 3 months. Extracted RNA from PBMCs served as the source of the TCR library. A volume of around 9.9 milliliters of peripheral blood was collected in EDTA tubes. V shed 3 bases and J shed 5 bases, with 13 bases lying between them. The germline gives CDR1 SNHLY, CDR2 FYNNEI. The CDR3 extends over 15 amino acids. Investigators prepared the TCR beta libraries by applying iRepertoire HTBI primers and Arm-PCR of CDR3 regions. TCRdb re-called the multiplex PCR reads through MiXCR, storing one row per CDR3 protein. The sample consists of about 500,000 distinct CDR3 sequences, about 17% of them appearing once. These records were also assigned to another study, of T cells in Graves' hyperthyroidism and ophthalmopathy.

This chain links TRBV2 with TRBJ2-2, with a possible D match to TRBD2 (6 bases). The sample here was peripheral blood mononuclear cells (PBMCs), taken at new diagnosis, from a patient treated with antithyroid drugs. This sequence originates from a middle-aged man with Graves disease. The CDR3 is CASSDGGTRTGELFF. The CDR3 DNA sequence: TGTGCCAGCAGTGACGGCGGGACGAGGACCGGGGAGCTGTTTTTT.